These T cell receptor beta chains were read from a single sample in a study of T-cell memory formation after mild COVID-19. TCRdb processed the 5' RACE reads anew with MiXCR; each CDR3 protein has one entry. The sample has 300,000 to 400,000 distinct CDR3 sequences, 28% seen once. Source material: PBMCs or a T cell subset sorted from them (not recorded which). These receptors originate from an adult woman who had mild COVID-19 (a few samples of this study predate the infection). Cell type and time point are not known. The CDR3 runs from the conserved cysteine through the conserved F or W. The D gene is left open where the match is weak. The listing skips clone size in some rows; elsewhere it reads once, few, many or a size class.

v_call	j_call	d_call	clone_size	cdr3_nt	cdr3_aa
TRBV19	TRBJ1-1	NA	once	TGTGCCAGTAGTAGAGGGTGGGGTGAAGCTTTCTTT	CASSRGWGEAFF
TRBV9	TRBJ2-7	NA	few	TGTGCCAGCAGCGTAGCACAGGGAGACTACGAGCAGTACTTC	CASSVAQGDYEQYF
TRBV11-2	TRBJ2-7	NA	NA	TGTGCCAGCAGCTTAGCCCCGGGAGCCCTAAGCTACGAGCAGTACTTC	CASSLAPGALSYEQYF
TRBV5-1	TRBJ2-1	TRBD2	few	TGCGCCAGCAGCTTATCCGGGACTAGCGGGGATTACAATGAGCAGTTCTTC	CASSLSGTSGDYNEQFF
TRBV5-1	TRBJ2-1	TRBD2	NA	TGCGCCAGCAGCTGGGGGGGACTAGCGGGATCCAACAATGAGCAGTTCTTC	CASSWGGLAGSNNEQFF
TRBV6-5	TRBJ1-4	NA	NA	TGTGCCAGCAGTCCCCAACTGGACGAAAAACTGTTTTTT	CASSPQLDEKLFF
TRBV6-6	TRBJ2-5	NA	few	TGTGCCAGCAGTTACGCACTAGCTCAGAAAGAGACCCAGTACTTC	CASSYALAQKETQYF
TRBV3-1	TRBJ2-7	NA	NA	TGTGCCAGCAGCCAAGAGGGGCTCCTATCCTACGAGCAGTACTTC	CASSQEGLLSYEQYF
TRBV20-1	TRBJ1-1	NA	few	TGCAGTGCTAGAACTGAAGTGGGGATGACTGAAGCTTTCTTT	CSARTEVGMTEAFF
TRBV20-1	TRBJ1-1	NA	few	TGCAGTGCCCGAACGGGGCGAAGGAACACTGAAGCTTTCTTT	CSARTGRRNTEAFF
TRBV24-1	TRBJ2-6	NA	NA	TGTGCCACCAGTGACCCTAGAGGGGTGACAGTTGCTGGGGCCAACGTCCTGACTTTC	CATSDPRGVTVAGANVLTF
TRBV27	TRBJ2-2	NA	few	TGTGCCAGCAGCCAGTCGACCGGGGAGCTGTTTTTT	CASSQSTGELFF
TRBV2	TRBJ2-3	NA	few	TGTGCCAGCAGGGGCGGCACTAGCACAGATACGCAGTATTTT	CASRGGTSTDTQYF
TRBV9	TRBJ1-1	NA	NA	TGTGCCAGCAGCGTAGGTGCGACAGGTCTTCACACTGAAGCTTTCTTT	CASSVGATGLHTEAFF
TRBV20-1	TRBJ2-5	TRBD2	few	TGCAGTGCCGTCTGGCGGGAGGGCCGGGAGACCCAGTACTTC	CSAVWREGRETQYF
TRBV24-1	TRBJ1-2	NA	many	TGTGCCACCAGTGAGGGACACGGATCCTATGGCTACACCTTC	CATSEGHGSYGYTF
TRBV7-9	TRBJ2-1	NA	few	TGTGCCAGCAGTCACCAACCGGGACCGGGTTTTTTAAATGAGCAGTTCTTC	CASSHQPGPGFLNEQFF
TRBV7-3	TRBJ2-1	NA	few	TGTGCCAGCAGCTTGGATGGTGAGCAGTTCTTC	CASSLDGEQFF
TRBV27	TRBJ2-7	NA	NA	TGTGCCAGCAGTTTAAAGGGGTTTGCCTACGAGCAGTACTTC	CASSLKGFAYEQYF
TRBV6-2/TRBV6-3	TRBJ1-1	TRBD1	NA	TGTGCCAGCAGTTACAGGGGGCCAGCTTTCTTT	CASSYRGPAFF
TRBV9	TRBJ2-1	NA	NA	TGTGCCAGCAGCGTAGATCCGGGAGCGCGGAATGAGCAGTTCTTC	CASSVDPGARNEQFF
TRBV7-2	TRBJ1-3	NA	NA	TGTGCCAGCAGCATACGACGCTCCTCTGGAAACACCATATATTTT	CASSIRRSSGNTIYF
TRBV7-9	TRBJ2-1	TRBD1	NA	TGTGCCAGCAGCTGGACAGGTTTGGCATTGAGTTCCTACAATGAGCAGTTCTTC	CASSWTGLALSSYNEQFF
TRBV12-3/TRBV12-4	TRBJ2-2	NA	NA	TGTGCCAGCAGTTTAGCGGGGAGGTACACCGGGGAGCTGTTTTTT	CASSLAGRYTGELFF
TRBV4-1	TRBJ1-2	NA	NA	TGCGCCAGCAGCCAAGATGACCAATACTATGGCTACACCTTC	CASSQDDQYYGYTF
TRBV5-1	TRBJ2-5	TRBD2	NA	TGCGCCAGCAGCTGGACTAGCGGGAGTAGGAGAGAGACCCAGTACTTC	CASSWTSGSRRETQYF
TRBV18	TRBJ2-3	NA	few	TGTGCCAGCTCATCCCGGGACAACACAGATACGCAGTATTTT	CASSSRDNTDTQYF
TRBV7-9	TRBJ1-2	TRBD1	few	TGTGCCAGCAGCTCGACAGGGCGACCTAACTATGGCTACACCTTC	CASSSTGRPNYGYTF
TRBV7-2	TRBJ2-3	TRBD2	few	TGTGCCAGCAGCCAATTGGGGCTAGCGGGAGATACGCAGTATTTT	CASSQLGLAGDTQYF
TRBV5-1	TRBJ2-1	NA	NA	TGCGCCAGCAGGAGGGCAGCAGAGCAGTTCTTC	CASRRAAEQFF
TRBV7-9	TRBJ2-3	TRBD2	NA	TGTGCCTCTTTGGGCGGGAGTACAGATACGCAGTATTTT	CASLGGSTDTQYF
TRBV4-3	TRBJ1-6	NA	NA	TGCGCCAGCAGCCAAGAATCGGACTCCTATAATTCACCCCTCCACTTT	CASSQESDSYNSPLHF
TRBV7-2	TRBJ2-7	TRBD1	NA	TGTGCCAGCAGCGCCGACAGGGACACCCGGTATTACGAGCAGTACTTC	CASSADRDTRYYEQYF
TRBV5-1	TRBJ1-6	NA	NA	TGCGCCAGCAGAGACGGCATCTATTATCGTTCACCCCTCCACTTT	CASRDGIYYRSPLHF
TRBV9	TRBJ2-5	NA	few	TGTGCCAGCAGCGTAGACGGGGTTGGGACCCAGTACTTC	CASSVDGVGTQYF
TRBV30	TRBJ2-1	NA	few	TGTGCCTGGAGTAGGACTAACAATGAGCAGTTCTTC	CAWSRTNNEQFF
TRBV12-3/TRBV12-4	TRBJ2-7	NA	NA	TGTGCCAGCCGCACAGGAGCCTCCGTCTACGAGCAGTACTTC	CASRTGASVYEQYF
TRBV7-8	TRBJ1-2	TRBD1	NA	TGTGCCAGCAGCCCTGGACAGGGAATTGGGACTAGTGGCTACACCTTC	CASSPGQGIGTSGYTF
TRBV5-1	TRBJ1-6	TRBD1	few	TGCGCCAGCAGCGAGACAGGGTCGGGATCACCCCTCCACTTT	CASSETGSGSPLHF
TRBV3-1	TRBJ1-2	NA	NA	TGTGCCAGCAGCCGCACACTGTTTAACTATGGCTACACCTTC	CASSRTLFNYGYTF
TRBV4-3	TRBJ2-3	NA	few	TGCGCCAGCAGCCAAGCTTTAGCGCCCAGCACAGATACGCAGTATTTT	CASSQALAPSTDTQYF